Shown below are 14 T cell receptor beta chains from a single sample sequenced in a study of shared clonotypes between healthy human individuals. Data came from immunoSEQ multiplex PCR; TCRdb stores just in-frame clones and leaves some out. The repertoire includes around 1.6 million clones, 95% to 99% of them detected once, and about 0.4% sits in the top ten. Source material: naive CD4+ T cells sorted from blood. Documented subset: CD45RA+ positively selected. Receptor source: a man aged 25-40 years in good health.

This chain connects TRBV18 to TRBJ2-2, with 8 bases fitting TRBD2. V was pared by 3 bases and J by 0 bases, with 6 bases of the junction left unmatched. Germline V lookup: CDR1 KGHSH, CDR2 LQKENI. This CDR3 spans 17 amino acids. CDR3 sequence reads: CASSPVSAGANTGELFF. CDR3 coding DNA: TGTGCCAGCTCACCGGTTTCAGCGGGAGCGAACACCGGGGAGCTGTTTTTT. The whole variable domain, remainder taken from reference TRBV18 and TRBJ2-2, is NAGVMQNPRHLVRRRGQEARLRCSPMKGHSHVYWYRQLPEEGLKFMVYLQKENIIDESGMPKERFSAEFPKEGPSILRIQQVVRGDSAAYFCASSPVSAGANTGELFFGEGSRLTVL.

The chain employs TRBV2 and TRBJ1-5; no firm D call. V was pared by 0 bases and J by 9 bases, with 3 bases between. The CDR3 sequence is 11 residues long. Germline CDR1 and CDR2: SNHLY and FYNNEI. This CDR3 reads CASSEAGPQHF. The CDR3 bases are TGTGCCAGCAGTGAAGCAGGGCCCCAGCATTTT.

The V and J genes are TRBV28 and TRBJ1-2; 9 bases are shared with TRBD1. CDR3 length: 14 residues. Germline V lookup: CDR1 MDHEN, CDR2 SYDVKM. After removal of 6 bases from V and 6 bases from J, the junction contained 8 bases not matched to a gene. CDR3 residues: CASSVGDRVNGYTF. DNA for the CDR3: TGTGCCAGCAGCGTAGGGGACAGGGTAAATGGCTACACCTTC.

The chain carries TRBV5-1 and TRBJ2-3, with 9 bases lining up with TRBD2. There are 14 residues in the CDR3. Germline V gives CDR1 SGHRS, CDR2 YFSETQ. V shed 1 base and J 4 bases; nucleotides not matched to a gene: 1. The CDR3 DNA sequence: TGCGCCAGCAGCTTGCTAGCGGGGCCAGATACGCAGTATTTT. It translates to CASSLLAGPDTQYF.

The rearrangement joins TRBV6-5 to TRBJ1-5; 7 bases match TRBD1. The CDR3 loop spans 15 amino acids. Trimming at V came to 4 bases and at J to 4 bases, leaving 7 bases not matched to a gene. The germline V gene encodes CDR1 MNHEY and CDR2 SVGAGI. The CDR3 DNA reads as TGTGCCAGCAGTTTAGGACAGGACATTAATCAGCCCCAGCATTTT. This gives the protein CASSLGQDINQPQHF.

The chain joins TRBV2 to TRBJ2-5, with 14 bases aligning to TRBD2. V was pared by 8 bases and J by 7 bases, with 3 bases of the junction left unmatched. There are 13 residues in the CDR3. Germline V CDR1 and CDR2: SNHLY, FYNNEI. CDR3 bases: TGTGCCAGCTCCGGACTAGCGGGAGGGACCCAGTACTTC. As protein: CASSGLAGGTQYF.

This rearrangement joins TRBV7-8 to TRBJ1-5, with D unresolved. V lost 1 base to trimming and J lost 7 bases, with 17 bases between them. Per germline, CDR1 SGHVS and CDR2 FQNEAQ. There are 16 residues in the CDR3. The CDR3 region is CASSLGSASSRQPQHF. CDR3 DNA sequence: TGTGCCAGCAGCTTAGGGTCGGCGTCAAGCCGGCAGCCCCAGCATTTT. The variable domain in full, with the rest retrieved from reference TRBV7-8 and TRBJ1-5, is GAGVSQSPRYKVAKRGQDVALRCDPISGHVSLFWYQQALGQGPEFLTYFQNEAQLDKSGLPSDRFFAERPEGSVSTLKIQRTQQEDSAVYLCASSLGSASSRQPQHFGDGTRLSIL.

The chain combines TRBV10-3 with TRBJ2-1; 9 bases agree with TRBD1. Germline V CDR1 and CDR2: ENHRY, SYGVKD. This CDR3 is built from 17 residues. V shed 2 bases and J 4 bases; nucleotides not matched to a gene: 9. CDR3 region: CAISEDRGGPEYNEQFF. In DNA form, the CDR3 reads TGTGCCATCAGTGAGGACAGGGGGGGGCCGGAGTACAATGAGCAGTTCTTC.

The genes are TRBV11-2 and TRBJ2-7; possibly TRBD1 for D (6 bases). Germline loops: CDR1 SGHAT, CDR2 FQNNGV. The germline V and J ends were trimmed by 4 bases and 2 bases, with 15 bases remaining between them. This CDR3 is 15 amino acids long. The DNA for the CDR3 is TGTGCCAGCAGCTCACTTCCAGGGGTCCCCTACGAGCAGTACTTC. Its translation: CASSSLPGVPYEQYF.

DNA of the CDR3: TGTGCCATCAGTAACCCCGGGAGGGCGACCTACAATGAGCAGTTCTTC. Residues: CAISNPGRATYNEQFF. J is TRBJ2-1 and V is TRBV10-3; the match to TRBD2 covers 8 bases. The CDR3 covers 16 residues. Per germline, CDR1 ENHRY and CDR2 SYGVKD. V gave up 5 bases and J gave up 2 bases; unmatched junction bases: 8.

This chain uses TRBV15 with TRBJ2-7; TRBD2 matches at 8 bases. Trimming cost V 3 bases and J 3 bases; bases outside gene matches: 7. The CDR3 totals 15 residues. CDR1 and CDR2 from the germline V gene are LNHNV and YYDKDF (reference sequence). CDR3 nucleotide sequence: TGTGCCACCAGCAGGGAAAATAGCGGGATCTACGAGCAGTACTTC. As protein: CATSRENSGIYEQYF.

The J gene is TRBJ2-2, the V gene TRBV13; TRBD1 agrees at 10 bases. CDR1 is PRHDT, CDR2 FYEKMQ, per germline (reference sequence). The CDR3 totals 16 residues. Trimming cost V 5 bases and J 6 bases; bases outside gene matches: 9. The CDR3 is CASSPVPGQGSGELFF. As DNA, the CDR3 is TGTGCCAGCAGCCCCGTCCCGGGACAGGGGTCCGGGGAGCTGTTTTTT.

J is TRBJ1-1 and V is TRBV10-2, with a tentative D call TRBD1 (6 bases). Trimming removed 6 bases from V and 1 base from J, with 9 bases in between. Germline loops: CDR1 WSHSY, CDR2 SAAADI. The CDR3 is 13 residues long. The CDR3 region is CASRGQGNTEAFF. Here the CDR3 DNA reads TGCGCCAGCAGGGGACAAGGGAACACTGAAGCTTTCTTT.

With regard to this clone: This sample includes further DNA sequences coding for the same CDR3. The chain is built from TRBV4-1 and TRBJ2-1, with D unresolved. This CDR3 has 12 residues. The V end was cut by 1 base, the J end by 8 bases, with 6 bases between. Germline values: CDR1 MGHRA, CDR2 YSYEKL. The CDR3 DNA is TGCGCCAGCAGCCAAGTTTTACATGAGCAGTTCTTC. This sequence encodes CASSQVLHEQFF.